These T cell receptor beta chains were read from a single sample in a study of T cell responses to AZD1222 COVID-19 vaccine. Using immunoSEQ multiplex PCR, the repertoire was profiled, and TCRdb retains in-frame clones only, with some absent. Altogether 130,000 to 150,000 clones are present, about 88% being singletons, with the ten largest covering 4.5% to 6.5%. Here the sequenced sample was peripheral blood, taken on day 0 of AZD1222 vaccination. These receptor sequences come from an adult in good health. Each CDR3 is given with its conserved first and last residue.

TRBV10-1,CASSEWASGNTGELFF
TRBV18,CASSPSQGAMSGELFF
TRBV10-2,CASSESRVREQYF
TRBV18,CASSPPTGGFNQPQHF
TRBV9,CASSVTTGGMNGYTF
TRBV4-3,CASSQDYAGAYNSPLHF
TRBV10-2,CASSVLEDSPLHF
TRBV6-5,CASSPDRDYNSPLHF
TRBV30,CAWSVGSGNLHF
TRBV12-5,CASGLVPRAGVGELFF
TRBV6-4,CASSPPRGTSGEYNEQFF
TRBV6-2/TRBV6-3,CASSPRNQPQHF
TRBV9,CASSAAQGPFDEAFF
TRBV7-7,CASSSLRGSWETQYF
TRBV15,CATSRTLQRDNSPLHF
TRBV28,CASRPSTGPRGYGYTF
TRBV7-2,CASSLEGGRVYEQFF
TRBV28,CASKSTAGTSFHQPQHF
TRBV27,CASSYSAGASYNEQFF
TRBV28,CASSPRGRGSNQPQHF
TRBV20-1,CSASKGRQNTEAFF
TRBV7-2,CASSLAFGGYNEQFF
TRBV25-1,CASSEYIAGAGELFF
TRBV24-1,CAPPVTGWYSPLHF
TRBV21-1,CASSKGEEVTQYF
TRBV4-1,CASSQGPGPVNYGYTF
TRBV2,CASSGLQGERYTF
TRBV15,CATSRASGHPTGELFF
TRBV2,CASRRQGSHEQYF
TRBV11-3,CASSWTWGKTYEQYF
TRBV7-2,CASSFTSIVLYNEQFF
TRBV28,CASSPNPLQGAGYGYTF
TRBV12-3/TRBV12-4,CASTRKGLVFF
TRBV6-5,CASSITGAAEAFF
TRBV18,CASSPLAYEQYF